These T cell receptor beta chains were read from a single sample in a study of blood T cell repertoires in COVID-19. Clones were read by immunoSEQ multiplex PCR, and TCRdb kept only the in-frame ones, dropping some. This table has almost 250,000 clones, around 88% appearing once. Sequencing was performed on peripheral blood. The receptors were gathered from a woman of 80 years or more with COVID-19, enrolled during active disease. CDR3s include the opening cysteine and the closing phenylalanine or tryptophan. D genes are given only for firm matches. Part of the rows lack a size; the others show once, few, many or a class for expanded clones.

>NA|TRBJ1-4|TRBD1|TRBV25-1
TGTGCCAGCAGACAGGACAGGGGCGGGGAAAAACTGTTTTTT
CASRQDRGGEKLFF
>NA|TRBJ2-1|TRBD2|TRBV5-5
TGTGCCAGCAGCTCCGGCATAGCGGGACTTTCGGGTGAGCAGTTCTTC
CASSSGIAGLSGEQFF
>NA|TRBJ1-2|NA|TRBV20-1
TGCAGTGCTTCGGCGGGAGGCTACACCTTC
CSASAGGYTF
>once|TRBJ2-1|TRBD1|TRBV19
TGTGCCAGTAGTATGGGGGACAGCAATGAGCAGTTCTTC
CASSMGDSNEQFF
>few|TRBJ1-5|NA|TRBV15
TGTGCCACCAGCAGACCTGTAAGCCTGGAGAATCAGCCCCAGCATTTT
CATSRPVSLENQPQHF
>NA|TRBJ1-2|TRBD1|TRBV2
TGTGCCAGCCACGAGGACAGGGATGGCTACACCTTC
CASHEDRDGYTF
>NA|TRBJ1-1|NA|TRBV2
TGTGCCAGCAGTGTCGAGGAACTTGAAGCTTTCTTT
CASSVEELEAFF
>NA|TRBJ1-1|NA|TRBV7-9
TGTGCCATTTCACAGGAAGTAGGGACTGAAGCTTTCTTT
CAISQEVGTEAFF
>NA|TRBJ1-1|TRBD1|TRBV5-1
TGCGCCAGCAGCCGAGACAGGGGGAACACTGAAGCTTTCTTT
CASSRDRGNTEAFF
>NA|TRBJ1-2|NA|TRBV14
TGTGCCAGCAGCCAAGATCTTCGACCGGGAGGTGGCTACACCTTC
CASSQDLRPGGGYTF
>NA|TRBJ1-1|TRBD1|TRBV30
TGTGCCTTGAACAGGGGCACTGAAGCTTTCTTT
CALNRGTEAFF
>NA|TRBJ1-1|NA|TRBV5-1
TGCGCCAGCAGCTTGGATGGGGGGGCCACTGAAGCTTTCTTT
CASSLDGGATEAFF
>NA|TRBJ1-6|NA|TRBV7-2
TGTGCCAGCAGCCGGACAGTGGGTCGTTCACCCCTCCACTTT
CASSRTVGRSPLHF
>few|TRBJ2-6|TRBD1|TRBV19
TGTGCCAGCTCCGGGACAGTGGGCAACTCTGGGGCCAACGTCCTGACTTTC
CASSGTVGNSGANVLTF
>NA|TRBJ1-5|NA|TRBV3-1/TRBV3-2
TGTGCCAGCAGCCAAGGGGGGGGGATCGATCAGCCCCAGCATTTT
CASSQGGGIDQPQHF
>NA|TRBJ1-6|TRBD1|TRBV3-1/TRBV3-2
TGTGCCAGCAGCCAAGTTTTAGGGGGCAATTCACCCCTCCACTTT
CASSQVLGGNSPLHF
>NA|TRBJ1-5|NA|TRBV5-1
TGCGCCAGCAGCTTCTTCGGGGGCAATCAGCCCCAGCATTTT
CASSFFGGNQPQHF
>NA|TRBJ1-5|NA|TRBV2
TGTGCCAGCAGTCCCGGACAAAGGGGCAATCAGCCCCAGCATTTT
CASSPGQRGNQPQHF
>NA|TRBJ1-1|TRBD1|TRBV18
TGTGCCAGCTCACCTCCGGATGGGACAGAAAGATTTGAAGCTTTCTTT
CASSPPDGTERFEAFF
>once|TRBJ1-5|TRBD1|TRBV28
TGTGCCAGCCTTTTTACAGGGGTAGCGAATCAGCCCCAGCATTTT
CASLFTGVANQPQHF